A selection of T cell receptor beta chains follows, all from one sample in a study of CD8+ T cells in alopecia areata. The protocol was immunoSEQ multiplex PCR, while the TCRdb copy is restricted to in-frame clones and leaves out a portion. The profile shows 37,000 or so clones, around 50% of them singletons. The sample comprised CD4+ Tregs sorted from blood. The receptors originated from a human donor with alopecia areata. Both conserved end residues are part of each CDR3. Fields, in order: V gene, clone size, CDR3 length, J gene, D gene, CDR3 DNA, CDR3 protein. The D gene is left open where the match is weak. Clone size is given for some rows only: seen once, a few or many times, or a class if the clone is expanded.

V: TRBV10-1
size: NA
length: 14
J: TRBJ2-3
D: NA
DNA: TGCGCCAGCAGTGAGGCAGGGGGCACAGATACGCAGTATTTT
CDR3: CASSEAGGTDTQYF

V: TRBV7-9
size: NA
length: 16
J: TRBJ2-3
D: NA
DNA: TGTGCCAGCAGCTTAAGTCGGCCATCGGGCACAGATACGCAGTATTTT
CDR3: CASSLSRPSGTDTQYF

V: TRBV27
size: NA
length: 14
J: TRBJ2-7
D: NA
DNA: TGTGCCAGCAGCTCCCCCCCCACAGTCTACGAGCAGTACTTC
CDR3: CASSSPPTVYEQYF

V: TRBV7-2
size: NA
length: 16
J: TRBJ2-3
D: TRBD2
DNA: TGTGCCAGCAGCCGTTCTAGCGGGGGGGGCAAAGATACGCAGTATTTT
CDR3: CASSRSSGGGKDTQYF

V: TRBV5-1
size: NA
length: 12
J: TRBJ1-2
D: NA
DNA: TGCGCCAGCAGCTTGGGGACGGATGGCTACACCTTC
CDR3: CASSLGTDGYTF

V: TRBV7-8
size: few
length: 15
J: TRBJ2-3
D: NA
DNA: TGTGCCAGCAGCCCCTCTCGTGGCCCCACAGATACGCAGTATTTT
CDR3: CASSPSRGPTDTQYF

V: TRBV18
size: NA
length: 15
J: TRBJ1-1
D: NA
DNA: TGTGCCAGCTCACCACCGGTGCGTGCTACCACTGAAGCTTTCTTT
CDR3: CASSPPVRATTEAFF

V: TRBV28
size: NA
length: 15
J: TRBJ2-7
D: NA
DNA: TGTGCCAGCAGCCCTCGGGGGGCGGGAAAATACGAGCAGTACTTC
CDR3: CASSPRGAGKYEQYF

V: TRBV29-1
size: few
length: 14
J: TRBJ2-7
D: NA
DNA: TGCAGCGTTAGCGGCCCGGTGGGCTCCTACGAGCAGTACTTC
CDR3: CSVSGPVGSYEQYF

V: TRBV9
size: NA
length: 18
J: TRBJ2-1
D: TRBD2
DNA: TGTGCCAGCAGCGCCGCTAGGGTAGCGGGAGCTCCCTGGGATGAGCAGTTCTTC
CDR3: CASSAARVAGAPWDEQFF

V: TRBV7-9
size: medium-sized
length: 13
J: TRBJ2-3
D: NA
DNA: TGTGCCAGCAGCTTACCGGGCACAGATACGCAGTATTTT
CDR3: CASSLPGTDTQYF

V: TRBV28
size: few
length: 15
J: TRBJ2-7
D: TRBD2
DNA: TGTGCCAGCAGTCGGGGACTAGCGGGAGGGTACGAGCAGTACTTC
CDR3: CASSRGLAGGYEQYF

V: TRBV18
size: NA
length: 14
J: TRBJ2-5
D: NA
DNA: TGTGCCAGCTCACCTCGTCCCGGCCAAGAGACCCAGTACTTC
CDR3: CASSPRPGQETQYF

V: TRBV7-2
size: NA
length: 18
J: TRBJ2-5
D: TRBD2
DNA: TGTGCCAGCAGCTTAGTTCGGCGGGGGGAGGGGGGCGTGGAGACCCAGTACTTC
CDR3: CASSLVRRGEGGVETQYF

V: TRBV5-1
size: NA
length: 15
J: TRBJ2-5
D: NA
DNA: TGCGCCAGCAGAGTCCGCGCCGAGATTGGGGAGACCCAGTACTTC
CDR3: CASRVRAEIGETQYF

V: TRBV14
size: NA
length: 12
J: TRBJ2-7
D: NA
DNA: TGTGCCAGCAGCCAAGCCATCGATTTGAAGTACTTC
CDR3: CASSQAIDLKYF

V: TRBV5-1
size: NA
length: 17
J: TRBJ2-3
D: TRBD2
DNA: TGCGCCAGCAGCTTGGCAGCGGGAGGGTTGAGCACAGATACGCAGTATTTT
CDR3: CASSLAAGGLSTDTQYF

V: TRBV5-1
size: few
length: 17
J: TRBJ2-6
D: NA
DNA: TGCGCCAGTACCCAGGGATCCCTTACCTCTGGGGCCAACGTCCTGACTTTC
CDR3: CASTQGSLTSGANVLTF

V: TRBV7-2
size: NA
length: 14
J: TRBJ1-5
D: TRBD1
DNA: TGTGCCAGCAGCTGGTCAGGGGGGAATCAGCCCCAGCATTTT
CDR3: CASSWSGGNQPQHF

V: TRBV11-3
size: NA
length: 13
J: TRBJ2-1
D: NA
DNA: TGTGCCAGCAGCTTAGTACAGTCATATGAGCAGTTCTTC
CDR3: CASSLVQSYEQFF

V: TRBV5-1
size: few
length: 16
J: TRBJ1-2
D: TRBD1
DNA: TGCGCCAGCAGCTTGGGACAGGGGAGTGTTAACTATGGCTACACCTTC
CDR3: CASSLGQGSVNYGYTF

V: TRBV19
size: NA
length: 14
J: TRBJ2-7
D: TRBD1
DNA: TGTGCCAGTAGCTACAGGGGCCGCGGCTACGAGCAGTACTTC
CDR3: CASSYRGRGYEQYF

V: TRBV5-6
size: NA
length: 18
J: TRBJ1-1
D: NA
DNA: TGTGCCAGCAGCCGAGAGGGGGGGCTCTTCAGGACCAACACTGAAGCTTTCTTT
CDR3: CASSREGGLFRTNTEAFF

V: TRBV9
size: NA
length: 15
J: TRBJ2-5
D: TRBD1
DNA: TGTGCCAGCAGCACCCGACAGGGAATAAAAGAGACCCAGTACTTC
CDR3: CASSTRQGIKETQYF

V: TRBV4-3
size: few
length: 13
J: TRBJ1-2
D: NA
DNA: TGCGCCAGCAGCCAAGGTGGGGGCGGGGGCTACACCTTC
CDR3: CASSQGGGGGYTF

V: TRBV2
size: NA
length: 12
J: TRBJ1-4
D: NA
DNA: TGTGCCAGCATTCGGTTTGGTGAAAAACTGTTTTTT
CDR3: CASIRFGEKLFF

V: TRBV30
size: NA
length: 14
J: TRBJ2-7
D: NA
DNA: TGTGCCTGGAGTGTCTGGGGGGTATCCTACGAGCAGTACTTC
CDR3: CAWSVWGVSYEQYF

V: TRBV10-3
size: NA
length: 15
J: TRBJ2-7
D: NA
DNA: TGTGCCATCGGTCTAAGGGAGGACCTTCCTTACGAGCAGTACTTC
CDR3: CAIGLREDLPYEQYF

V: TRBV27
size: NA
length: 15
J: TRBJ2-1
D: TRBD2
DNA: TGTGCCAGCAGTTTCCCTAGCGGGGGAGGGAATGAGCAGTTCTTC
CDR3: CASSFPSGGGNEQFF

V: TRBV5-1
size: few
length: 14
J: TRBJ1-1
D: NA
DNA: TGCGCCAGCAGCGGCGGAGGAAGGTTTACTGAAGCTTTCTTT
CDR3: CASSGGGRFTEAFF